This T cell receptor (beta chain) was documented in a study of T-cell reconstitution after alpha-beta-depleted transplantation in children. Molecular barcoding with unique molecular identifiers was used for the TCRbeta library. One entry per CDR3 protein, called by TCRdb with MiXCR from the PCR reads. The table lists nearly 200,000 distinct CDR3 sequences, about 6% of them singletons, with just over 4.5% in the top ten. This clonotype was picked up many times. Antigen: not known. The CDR3 contains 14 residues. Germline V gene sequence: CDR1 DFQATT, CDR2 SNEGSKA (reference sequence). The ends lost 7 bases at V and 4 bases at J; junction bases unmatched: 8. Overall study results and limits: Reportedly, alpha-beta T cells present about two months post-transplant originated from several hundred expanded clones of graft origin. Among T cells one year after transplant, newly produced cells accounted for most counts and diversity.

Specimen: PBMCs, collected before TCRalphabeta/CD19-depleted stem cell transplant. The origin of this receptor is a girl under three years old with combined immunodeficiency, due to receive a stem cell transplant. This rearrangement joins TRBV20-1 to TRBJ2-3; 10 positions agree with TRBD1. CDR3 in DNA: TGCAGTGTCCGGGACAGGGGTTTGGCAGATACGCAGTATTTT. Translated: CSVRDRGLADTQYF.